Listed below are T cell receptor beta chains from one sample, sequenced in a study of control samples from healthy donors and cancer patients. This table comes from immunoSEQ multiplex PCR, and its TCRdb copy is limited to in-frame clones, with some not included. The sample holds 90,000 or so clones, roughly nine tenths seen once. Specimen: blood. Receptors were obtained from a woman in her sixties in good health. Both conserved end residues are part of each CDR3. A D gene is named only where the DNA matches it firmly. The size of a clone is reported for some rows only, either as once, few or many, or as a class for expanded clones.

clone_size j_call v_call d_call cdr3_aa cdr3_nt
NA TRBJ1-4 TRBV18 TRBD1 CASSGTDNEKLFF TGTGCCAGCTCAGGGACAGATAATGAAAAACTGTTTTTT
NA TRBJ2-7 TRBV3-1/TRBV3-2 NA CASSRTSTRGQYF TGTGCCAGCAGCCGAACATCCACAAGGGGGCAGTACTTC
few TRBJ2-7 TRBV28 TRBD2 CASSRLAGGVNEQYF TGTGCCAGCAGTCGGCTAGCGGGAGGGGTAAACGAGCAGTACTTC
NA TRBJ1-2 TRBV2 TRBD1 CASSPSGTGVGGYTF TGTGCCAGCAGTCCTTCCGGGACAGGGGTTGGTGGCTACACCTTC
NA TRBJ2-7 TRBV13 TRBD1 CASSLDRAVLYEQYF TGTGCCAGCAGCTTGGACAGGGCGGTCCTCTACGAGCAGTACTTC
NA TRBJ1-1 TRBV5-4 NA CASGQTYTEAFF TGTGCCAGCGGACAGACCTACACTGAAGCTTTCTTT
NA TRBJ1-1 TRBV7-6 NA CASSRNPGRANTEAFF TGTGCCAGCAGCCGCAACCCCGGCAGGGCTAACACTGAAGCTTTCTTT
NA TRBJ2-5 TRBV10-1 NA CAIIPPYSQETQYF TGCGCCATCATTCCCCCCTACTCCCAAGAGACCCAGTACTTC
NA TRBJ1-1 TRBV18 NA CASSGTPTQNTEAFF TGTGCCAGCTCCGGGACACCGACTCAGAACACTGAAGCTTTCTTT
NA TRBJ2-7 TRBV18 TRBD1 CASSQTFGQGDYEQYF TGTGCCAGCTCACAGACTTTTGGACAGGGTGACTACGAGCAGTACTTC
once TRBJ2-6 TRBV5-1 NA CASSLDRRGSGANVLTF TGCGCCAGCAGCTTGGACAGGAGGGGCTCTGGGGCCAACGTCCTGACTTTC
NA TRBJ2-7 TRBV6-5 NA CASSYRGSEQYF TGTGCCAGCAGTTACCGTGGGTCCGAGCAGTACTTC
NA TRBJ1-5 TRBV10-3 NA CAISGTGPGNQPQHF TGTGCCATCAGTGGAACAGGGCCCGGCAATCAGCCCCAGCATTTT
NA TRBJ1-2 TRBV28 NA CASSFAGGVNYGYTF TGTGCCAGCAGTTTCGCGGGGGGTGTCAACTATGGCTACACCTTC
NA TRBJ1-2 TRBV19 TRBD1 CASSIPGQGMGGYTF TGTGCCAGTAGTATACCGGGACAGGGAATGGGGGGCTACACCTTC
NA TRBJ2-3 TRBV28 NA CASSQPTGVYTDTQYF TGTGCCAGCAGCCAACCGACAGGAGTATACACAGATACGCAGTATTTT
NA TRBJ2-7 TRBV5-1 NA CASSLDIATYEQYF TGCGCCAGCAGCTTGGACATCGCCACCTACGAGCAGTACTTC
few TRBJ2-1 TRBV6-4 NA CASSDSLRLSYNEQFF TGTGCCAGCAGTGACTCGTTACGGCTCTCCTACAATGAGCAGTTCTTC
NA TRBJ1-2 TRBV11-2 NA CASSLDSTGFYGYTF TGTGCCAGCAGCTTAGATTCAACAGGGTTCTATGGCTACACCTTC
NA TRBJ1-3 TRBV30 NA CAWAGVGHTIYF TGTGCCTGGGCGGGGGTTGGCCACACCATATATTTT
NA TRBJ1-5 TRBV28 TRBD1 CASSRDRGGGQPQHF TGTGCCAGCAGCCGGGACAGGGGGGGAGGACAGCCCCAGCATTTT
once TRBJ2-3 TRBV7-6 NA CASSLEFGPIGTDTQYF TGTGCCAGCAGCTTAGAATTCGGCCCGATCGGGACAGATACGCAGTATTTT
NA TRBJ2-1 TRBV7-9 NA CASSLALQGRNEQFF TGTGCCAGCAGCTTAGCCCTTCAGGGTCGGAATGAGCAGTTCTTC
NA TRBJ2-7 TRBV5-4 TRBD1 CASSLKGQGIYEQYF TGTGCCAGCAGCTTGAAGGGACAGGGCATCTACGAGCAGTACTTC
NA TRBJ2-7 TRBV7-8 TRBD1 CASTLDRGPYEQYF TGTGCCAGCACCCTGGACAGGGGGCCATACGAGCAGTACTTC